The 30 T cell receptor beta chains below all came from one sample that was sequenced in a study of blood T cell repertoires in COVID-19. Clones were sequenced by immunoSEQ multiplex PCR, and TCRdb holds only the in-frame ones, with some missing. The sample contains 90,000 to 150,000 clones, 60% to 85% of which appear only once. Source material: peripheral blood. These receptors all stem from a man between 65 and 80 years old with acute or convalescent COVID-19.

The chain uses TRBV5-5 and TRBJ1-4, with 7 bases aligning to TRBD1. This CDR3 has 15 amino acids. The V segment lost 4 bases and the J segment 5 bases; nucleotides outside the gene matches: 8. Germline loops: CDR1 SGHKS, CDR2 YYEKEE (reference sequence). CDR3 bases: TGTGCCAGCAGCAAGAGCACAGGGGTGAATGAAAAACTGTTTTTT. It encodes CASSKSTGVNEKLFF. Filled out from reference TRBV5-5 and TRBJ1-4, the complete variable domain reads DAGVTQSPTHLIKTRGQQVTLRCSPISGHKSVSWYQQVLGQGPQFIFQYYEKEERGRGNFPDRFSARQFPNYSSELNVNALLLGDSALYLCASSKSTGVNEKLFFGSGTQLSVL.

The chain has TRBV10-3 and TRBJ1-3; the match to TRBD1 covers 7 bases. From germline, CDR1 is ENHRY and CDR2 SYGVKD. The ends lost 6 bases at V and 5 bases at J; junction bases unmatched: 4. This CDR3 comprises 13 residues. The CDR3: CAIRWDSRNTIYF. The DNA for the CDR3 is TGTGCCATCAGGTGGGACAGCAGAAACACCATATATTTT.

V usage is TRBV6-5 and J usage is TRBJ1-5, with TRBD1 matching over 10 bases. With 8 bases clipped from V and 6 bases from J, the junction kept 7 bases outside the gene matches. Germline CDR1 is MNHEY and CDR2 is SVGAGI. The CDR3 length is 14 residues. DNA for the CDR3: TGTGCCAGCGGCAAGACAGGGGGCGGTCAGCCCCAGCATTTT. Translated: CASGKTGGGQPQHF.

This chain connects TRBV4-2 to TRBJ2-3; no reliable D call. The CDR3 spans 15 residues. V lost 0 bases and J 3 bases, leaving 10 bases between the germline ends. CDR1 is LGHNA and CDR2 is YNFKEQ in the germline V gene. The CDR3 sequence: CASSQEPSRTDTQYF. CDR3 bases: TGTGCCAGCAGCCAAGAACCGTCTAGGACAGATACGCAGTATTTT.

The gene calls are TRBV7-9 and TRBJ2-3, with 7 bases matching TRBD1. The CDR3 has 13 amino acids. V lost 6 bases and J lost 4; bases outside the gene matches: 4. Germline V gene lookup returns CDR1 SEHNR and CDR2 FQNEAQ (reference sequence). In DNA form, the CDR3 reads TGTGCCAGCAGTAACACAGGGGCAGATACGCAGTATTTT. Amino acids: CASSNTGADTQYF.

CDR3 amino acids: CASNFPGTGGNNEQFF. The CDR3 nucleotides read TGTGCCAGCAACTTCCCGGGGACAGGTGGGAACAATGAGCAGTTCTTC. The rearrangement uses TRBV7-3 and TRBJ2-1, with 8 positions matching TRBD1. This CDR3 spans 16 amino acids. The trim removed 7 bases at V and 5 bases at J, leaving 13 bases unmatched. CDR1 SGHTA and CDR2 FQGTGA come from the germline V gene.

This clone was observed once. This chain uses TRBV19 with TRBJ2-2; 12 bases map to TRBD2. CDR3 size: 14 residues. Germline CDR1 reads LNHDA; CDR2 reads SQIVND (reference sequence). Germline trimming cut 6 bases from V and 5 bases from J; bases unmatched to any gene: 1. CDR3 residues: CASRLAGGTGELFF. CDR3 nucleotide sequence: TGTGCCAGTAGACTAGCGGGGGGAACCGGGGAGCTGTTTTTT.

This chain joins TRBV3-1 (or the pseudogene TRBV3-2) and TRBJ1-6; D is ambiguous. CDR3 length: 15 residues. CDR1 is LGHDT and CDR2 is YNNKEL in the germline V gene (reference sequence). V lost 0 bases and J lost 9, with 12 bases in between. The CDR3 loop is CASSQEPGGVSPLHF. CDR3 in DNA: TGTGCCAGCAGCCAAGAACCTGGCGGGGTTTCACCCCTCCACTTT.

CDR3 nucleotide sequence: TGCAGTGCCCAGAGCGGTGATGGCTACACCTTC. Encoded protein: CSAQSGDGYTF. The rearrangement joins TRBV20-1 to TRBJ1-2; no firm D call. V was cut by 6 bases and J by 6 bases, with 11 bases left in between. Germline V gene lookup returns CDR1 DFQATT and CDR2 SNEGSKA (reference sequence). The CDR3 sequence is 11 residues long.

V is TRBV7-8 and J is TRBJ1-2; D unclear. CDR1 is SGHVS and CDR2 is FQNEAQ in the germline V gene. V was pared by 1 base and J by 4 bases, with 10 bases between. CDR3 length: 14 amino acids. In nucleotides, the CDR3 is TGTGCCAGCAGCTTAGGAGGGTCCTCCTATGGCTACACCTTC. It translates to CASSLGGSSYGYTF.

V and J are TRBV9 and TRBJ2-2, with 7 bases aligning to TRBD1. This CDR3 has 15 amino acids. Germline V gives CDR1 SGDLS, CDR2 YYNGEE. Trimming at V came to 0 bases and at J to 3 bases, leaving 2 bases not matched to a gene. CDR3 region: CASSVADRDTGELFF. DNA of the CDR3: TGTGCCAGCAGCGTAGCTGACAGGGACACCGGGGAGCTGTTTTTT. The full variable domain, its missing parts supplied by reference TRBV9 and TRBJ2-2, is DSGVTQTPKHLITATGQRVTLRCSPRSGDLSVYWYQQSLDQGLQFLIQYYNGEERAKGNILERFSAQQFPDLHSELNLSSLELGDSALYFCASSVADRDTGELFFGEGSRLTVL.

The rearrangement joins TRBV11-2 to TRBJ1-3; D is possibly TRBD1 (5 bases). V was shortened by 5 bases and J by 0 bases, with 8 bases between the two germline ends. CDR3 length equals 14 residues. CDR1 is SGHAT and CDR2 is FQNNGV in the germline V gene. In DNA form, the CDR3 reads TGTGCCAGCAGCCCAACAGGCTCTGGAAACACCATATATTTT. It codes for CASSPTGSGNTIYF.

This clone was counted between two and nine times. The chain has TRBV4-3 and TRBJ2-1, with 9 bases identical to TRBD2. Losses at the gene ends were 0 bases for V and 6 bases for J; bases not matched to a gene: 3. Germline-derived CDR1 and CDR2 are LGHNA and YSLEER. The CDR3 spans 15 residues. CDR3 nucleotides: TGCGCCAGCAGCCAAGATCTTAGCGGGGGCAATGAGCAGTTCTTC. Protein product: CASSQDLSGGNEQFF.

This clone came up once. The V call is TRBV6-6, the J call TRBJ1-1; 7 nucleotides align to TRBD1. After removal of 6 bases from V and 1 base from J, the junction contained 11 bases not matched to a gene. Germline loops: CDR1 MNHNY, CDR2 SVGAGI (reference sequence). There are 16 residues in the CDR3. The CDR3 spells CASSLTRGTANTEAFF. CDR3 bases: TGTGCCAGCAGCCTCACTAGGGGGACAGCGAACACTGAAGCTTTCTTT.

The chain carries TRBV7-2 and TRBJ2-3; TRBD2 agrees at 10 bases. Germline assignment: CDR1 SGHTA and CDR2 FQGNSA. The CDR3 is 16 residues long. J lost 5 bases, V lost 4 bases, and 9 bases had no gene match. The CDR3 bases are TGTGCCAGCAGCTGGTTACTAGCGGGAACATTAGATACGCAGTATTTT. Translated: CASSWLLAGTLDTQYF.

This clone occurred once. The genes are TRBV6-5 and TRBJ1-2; TRBD1 matches at 7 bases. Germline assignment: CDR1 MNHEY and CDR2 SVGAGI. The V segment lost 0 bases and the J segment 8 bases; nucleotides outside the gene matches: 6. The CDR3 contains 14 residues. The CDR3, as DNA: TGTGCCAGCAGTTACTCGAGACAGGGCGGAGGCTACACCTTC. It specifies CASSYSRQGGGYTF.

The genes are TRBV4-3 and TRBJ2-3, with D tentatively TRBD2 (7 bases). Per the germline V gene, CDR1 is LGHNA and CDR2 is YSLEER. The CDR3 runs to 14 residues. V lost 4 bases and J lost 6, with 14 bases in between. The CDR3 sequence is CASSPGGPEDTQYF. CDR3 nucleotides: TGCGCCAGCAGCCCCGGGGGGCCCGAGGATACGCAGTATTTT.

This clone was recorded once. The chain couples TRBV3-1 (or the pseudogene TRBV3-2) to TRBJ1-2; D gene ambiguous. The CDR3 length is 14 residues. Deletions cut 0 bases from V and 7 bases from J, with 12 bases between. Per the germline V gene, CDR1 is LGHDT and CDR2 is YNNKEL (reference sequence). In DNA form, the CDR3 reads TGTGCCAGCAGCCAAGATCGGCGGTCGGGTGGCTACACCTTC. It translates to CASSQDRRSGGYTF.

CDR3 sequence reads: CASSQRRSGGPYNEQFF. CDR3 nucleotide sequence: TGCGCCAGCAGCCAACGCCGTAGCGGGGGACCCTACAATGAGCAGTTCTTC. V gene TRBV4-3 combines with J gene TRBJ2-1; 9 nucleotides line up with TRBD2. CDR1 and CDR2 from the germline V gene are LGHNA and YSLEER. V lost 2 bases and J lost 2; bases outside the gene matches: 7. CDR3 length: 17 amino acids.

This chain connects TRBV7-2 to TRBJ1-1; 7 bases agree with TRBD1. The V gene's germline CDR1 is SGHTA and CDR2 FQGNSA. This CDR3 has 14 residues. V was pared by 5 bases and J by 1 base, with 4 bases of the junction left unmatched. DNA for the CDR3: TGTGCCAGCAGCCAACGGACAGGGAACACTGAAGCTTTCTTT. This codes for CASSQRTGNTEAFF.

V gene TRBV2 combines with J gene TRBJ1-5; TRBD1 might be the D (6 bases). Trimming removed 6 bases at V and 4 bases at J, with 13 bases between. The germline CDR1 and CDR2 sequences are SNHLY and FYNNEI. The CDR3 has 14 residues. This CDR3 is CASRRTVNNQPQHF. CDR3 DNA sequence: TGTGCCAGCAGGAGGACAGTCAATAATCAGCCCCAGCATTTT.

The gene calls are TRBV13 and TRBJ2-1, with 13 nucleotides matching TRBD2. This CDR3 has 14 amino acids. V lost 0 bases and J lost 15; bases outside the gene matches: 5. Germline V gives CDR1 PRHDT, CDR2 FYEKMQ (reference sequence). The CDR3 reads CASSLGRTSGSSFF. CDR3 bases: TGTGCCAGCAGCTTAGGAAGGACTAGCGGGAGCTCGTTCTTC.

The chain carries TRBV5-1 and TRBJ2-1, with 9 bases fitting TRBD2. V lost 0 bases, J lost 4 bases, and 2 bases stayed unmatched. The CDR3 runs 15 residues. Germline CDR1 and CDR2: SGHRS and YFSETQ. In DNA form, the CDR3 reads TGCGCCAGCAGCTTGGTAGCGGGGGCTTACAATGAGCAGTTCTTC. Its translation: CASSLVAGAYNEQFF.

The gene calls are TRBV28 and TRBJ2-1, with TRBD2 as a possible D gene (6 bases). V was pared by 1 base and J by 1 base, with 17 bases between. Germline loops: CDR1 MDHEN, CDR2 SYDVKM. The CDR3 is made up of 18 amino acids. CDR3 sequence: CASSLSPGFGLSYNEQFF. The CDR3 region has the DNA TGTGCCAGCAGTTTATCCCCAGGCTTCGGACTATCCTACAATGAGCAGTTCTTC.

The rearrangement joins TRBV2 to TRBJ2-7; the D gene is possibly TRBD1 (6 bases). The V end was cut by 0 bases, the J end by 0 bases, with 12 bases between. CDR1 SNHLY and CDR2 FYNNEI come from the germline V gene. The CDR3 loop spans 16 amino acids. The CDR3 spells CASSEADSALSYEQYF. In DNA, the CDR3 is TGTGCCAGCAGTGAAGCGGACAGTGCCCTCTCCTACGAGCAGTACTTC.

V gene TRBV6-5 combines with J gene TRBJ2-7; the match to TRBD1 covers 8 bases. The CDR3 runs to 16 residues. Per germline, CDR1 MNHEY and CDR2 SVGAGI. After removal of 2 bases from V and 3 bases from J, the junction contained 9 bases not matched to a gene. DNA for the CDR3: TGTGCCAGCAGTTACACCGGGACAGGACACTACTACGAGCAGTACTTC. Amino acids: CASSYTGTGHYYEQYF.

The chain is built from TRBV2 and TRBJ1-5; D gene ambiguous. Trimming took 2 bases from V and 7 from J, leaving 12 bases between them. Germline V gene data show CDR1 as SNHLY and CDR2 as FYNNEI. The CDR3 consists of 14 residues. The chain's CDR3 is CASSESTPNQPQHF. CDR3 DNA: TGTGCCAGCAGTGAATCTACTCCCAACCAGCCCCAGCATTTT.

In this sample, this clone turned up once. The chain employs TRBV11-1 and TRBJ2-7, with TRBD1 identical over 8 bases. Germline V gene lookup returns CDR1 SGHAT and CDR2 FQDESV (reference sequence). V was pared by 2 bases and J by 5 bases, with 11 bases of the junction left unmatched. There are 16 residues in the CDR3. The CDR3, as DNA: TGTGCCAGCAGCTTACAGGGGGCAGGGGGCAGGAACGAGCAGTACTTC. Translated, it gives CASSLQGAGGRNEQYF.

This clone was observed at least ten times. The V gene is TRBV5-1, the J gene TRBJ1-3; D is unresolved. CDR1 and CDR2 (germline): SGHRS, YFSETQ. The V and J ends lost 2 bases and 0 bases respectively, with 12 bases between them. This CDR3 is 16 amino acids long. CDR3 DNA: TGCGCCAGCAGCTTTACGCCAGACACCTCTGGAAACACCATATATTTT. It codes for CASSFTPDTSGNTIYF.

CDR3 region: CASLPLSYNEQFF. The DNA for the CDR3 is TGTGCCAGCCTACCTCTCTCCTACAATGAGCAGTTCTTC. The rearrangement joins TRBV2 to TRBJ2-1; D ambiguous. V was shortened by 8 bases and J by 0 bases, with 8 bases between the two germline ends. The V gene's germline CDR1 is SNHLY and CDR2 FYNNEI. This CDR3 is built from 13 residues. Looking up the rest from reference TRBV2 and TRBJ2-1 gives the full variable domain: EPEVTQTPSHQVTQMGQEVILRCVPISNHLYFYWYRQILGQKVEFLVSFYNNEISEKSEIFDDQFSVERPDGSNFTLKIRSTKLEDSAMYFCASLPLSYNEQFFGPGTRLTVL.